The rows below give T cell receptor beta chains drawn from one sample of a study of T cell responses to AZD1222 COVID-19 vaccine. This table comes from immunoSEQ multiplex PCR, and its TCRdb copy is limited to in-frame clones, with some not included. The sample comprises approximately 150,000 clones, under 95% of which are singletons, and under 6% rests with the top ten. The source material was peripheral blood, sampled 28 days after the second AZD1222 dose. Receptors originate from an adult who received the AZD1222 COVID-19 vaccine. Each CDR3 is given with its conserved first and last residue. The order of the fields is clone size, D gene, V gene, J gene, CDR3 protein, CDR3 DNA. D genes are given only for firm matches. Where a row states a size, it is once, few, many or the class of an expanded clone; other rows omit it.

>NA|TRBD2|TRBV15|TRBJ2-7
CATSRTGGDEQYF
TGTGCCACCAGCAGAACCGGGGGGGACGAGCAGTACTTC
>NA|NA|TRBV28|TRBJ2-5
CASSFTSAAGETQYF
TGTGCCAGCAGTTTTACCTCCGCTGCAGGGGAAACCCAGTACTTC
>NA|TRBD2|TRBV27|TRBJ2-1
CASSLRPPQGGTSGRAGEQFF
TGTGCCAGCAGCCTAAGGCCACCACAGGGAGGGACTAGCGGGAGGGCCGGTGAGCAGTTCTTC
>NA|TRBD1|TRBV29-1|TRBJ2-7
CSAAGPTGGDEQYF
TGCAGCGCGGCGGGACCGACAGGGGGAGACGAGCAGTACTTC
>NA|NA|TRBV28|TRBJ1-2
CASGRPRGSYGYTF
TGTGCCAGCGGTCGACCCCGGGGGAGCTATGGCTACACCTTC
>once|TRBD1|TRBV5-4|TRBJ2-4
CASSRDRGNKNIQYF
TGTGCCAGCAGCCGGGACAGGGGAAACAAAAACATTCAGTACTTC
>NA|NA|TRBV19|TRBJ1-1
CASSLGSGLNTEAFF
TGTGCCAGTAGTCTTGGGTCAGGGCTTAACACTGAAGCTTTCTTT
>NA|TRBD1|TRBV18|TRBJ2-1
CASSPLPPGTGGYGEEQFF
TGTGCCAGCTCACCACTACCCCCTGGGACAGGGGGATACGGGGAAGAGCAGTTCTTC
>NA|TRBD2|TRBV11-3|TRBJ2-1
CASSLLAGRDNEQFF
TGTGCCAGCAGCTTATTAGCCGGGAGGGACAATGAGCAGTTCTTC
>NA|NA|TRBV6-6|TRBJ2-6
CASSYGRPGANVLTF
TGTGCCAGCAGTTACGGGCGCCCTGGGGCCAACGTCCTGACTTTC
>once|NA|TRBV3-1/TRBV3-2|TRBJ2-1
CASSLLGISYNEQFF
TGTGCCAGCAGCTTACTGGGGATCTCCTACAATGAGCAGTTCTTC
>NA|NA|TRBV11-2|TRBJ2-2
CASSLSVLAGELFF
TGTGCCAGCAGCTTAAGCGTCCTCGCCGGGGAGCTGTTTTTT
>NA|TRBD2|TRBV11-3|TRBJ2-2
CASSLALADNTGELFF
TGTGCCAGCAGCTTAGCACTAGCGGACAACACCGGGGAGCTGTTTTTT
>NA|TRBD2|TRBV11-2|TRBJ2-5
CASSSPGLAGGGGPETQYF
TGTGCCAGCAGCTCTCCGGGACTAGCGGGAGGAGGGGGTCCAGAGACCCAGTACTTC
>NA|TRBD2|TRBV28|TRBJ2-1
CASRTGTSGSGGEQFF
TGTGCCAGCCGAACCGGGACTAGCGGGAGTGGGGGGGAGCAGTTCTTC
>NA|NA|TRBV9|TRBJ1-6
CASSARPGNSPLHF
TGTGCCAGCAGCGCCCGACCCGGGAATTCACCCCTCCACTTT
>NA|NA|TRBV24-1|TRBJ2-3
CATSDFGQGTDTQYF
TGTGCCACCAGTGATTTCGGGCAGGGCACAGATACGCAGTATTTT
>NA|TRBD2|TRBV5-4|TRBJ2-5
CASSTGLAGRETQYF
TGTGCCAGCAGCACGGGACTAGCGGGACGGGAGACCCAGTACTTC
>NA|NA|TRBV7-8|TRBJ1-3
CASSLEVNSGNTIYF
TGTGCCAGCAGCTTAGAAGTTAACTCTGGAAACACCATATATTTT
>NA|NA|TRBV6-2/TRBV6-3|TRBJ1-5
CASSYSGAQPQHF
TGTGCCAGCAGTTACTCGGGAGCCCAGCCCCAGCATTTT
>NA|TRBD1|TRBV29-1|TRBJ1-1
CSVEAYRGGTEAFF
TGCAGCGTTGAAGCCTACAGGGGAGGGACTGAAGCTTTCTTT
>NA|NA|TRBV2|TRBJ1-5
CASSELSGEGRSQPQHF
TGTGCCAGCAGTGAACTGTCCGGGGAGGGGCGCAGTCAGCCCCAGCATTTT
>NA|TRBD1|TRBV4-1|TRBJ2-7
CASSQGTGYEQYF
TGCGCCAGCAGCCAAGGGACAGGGTACGAGCAGTACTTC
>NA|TRBD2|TRBV11-2|TRBJ2-3
CASSLRREGDTQYF
TGTGCCAGCAGCTTGCGGCGGGAGGGAGATACGCAGTATTTT
>NA|NA|TRBV11-1|TRBJ2-7
CASSFDRLSYEQYF
TGTGCCAGCAGTTTCGACAGGCTTTCGTACGAGCAGTACTTC
>once|NA|TRBV11-2|TRBJ2-7
CASSLMGSANSNF
TGTGCCAGCAGCTTAATGGGCTCGGCTAACTCGAACTTC
>NA|NA|TRBV12-3/TRBV12-4|TRBJ2-3
CASSLSTDTQYF
TGTGCCAGCAGCTTGAGTACAGATACGCAGTATTTT
>NA|NA|TRBV19|TRBJ2-1
CASTFAGRNEQFF
TGTGCCAGTACTTTTGCGGGAAGGAATGAGCAGTTCTTC
>NA|TRBD1|TRBV5-1|TRBJ1-1
CASSLEGQGEAFF
TGCGCCAGCAGCTTGGAGGGACAGGGTGAAGCTTTCTTT